The following is a T cell receptor beta chain sequence with its context. Its matching antigen is unknown. Repertoires were generated with immunoSEQ multiplex PCR, while TCRdb's copy carries only in-frame clones and drops some. The sample has 2,000 or so clones, 75% to 85% seen once. Trimming removed 4 bases from V and 5 bases from J; junction bases left unmatched: 7. The CDR3 runs 14 residues. Per the germline V gene, CDR1 is SGHNT and CDR2 is YYREEE (reference sequence). These data are taken from a study of chemoradiotherapy in HPV16-positive cancers. Study summary: A couple of HPV16-positive patients' cells yielded candidate HPV-specific clones and common motifs. The study's findings and limits: Candidate HPV-specific clones and E7-related TCR motifs grew in tumor during treatment. In HPV16-positive patients, HPV-responsive T-cell expansion tracked better recurrence-free survival.

The sequence came from a human donor with HPV-associated anogenital cancer. The J gene is TRBJ1-2, the V gene TRBV5-4; 8 bases are shared with TRBD1. The sample in question was tumor tissue, obtained from a patient who underwent chemoradiotherapy. Here the CDR3 reads CASSPGQGGYGYTF. DNA for the CDR3: TGTGCCAGCAGCCCCGGACAGGGCGGTTATGGCTACACCTTC.